This TCR beta chain was sequenced in a study of blood T cell repertoires in COVID-19. Background on the study: Material from acute and convalescent COVID-19 was sourced from the United States, Italy and Spain.

Profiling relied on immunoSEQ multiplex PCR, and the TCRdb table lists in-frame clones only, not all of them. The sample has 250,000 to 350,000 clones; about 90% are singletons. Germline CDR1 LGHNA, CDR2 YNFKEQ. V lost 1 base, J lost 4 bases, and 5 bases lay in between. There are 12 residues in the CDR3. J is TRBJ2-7 and V is TRBV4-2, with D hard to call. This receptor was taken from a woman aged 50 to 65 with COVID-19, enrolled during active disease. Sequenced: peripheral blood. This CDR3 is CASSQAGYEQYF. In nucleotides, the CDR3 is TGTGCCAGCAGCCAAGCAGGTTACGAGCAGTACTTC.